These 2 T cell receptor beta chains originate from one sample sequenced in a study of metastatic and nonmetastatic thyroid tumors. Every patient underwent thyroid surgery untreated. MiXCR reprocessed the PCR reads for TCRdb. The sample includes 30,000 to 35,000 clones, roughly 22% of them seen just once. Sample: tumor tissue. The receptors derive from a male donor with papillary thyroid cancer or a benign thyroid nodule (not recorded which). Some clones in this sample may be carry-over from other donors' samples.

This clone was counted only a few times. Its ends do not fully match the called genes, so a read error is possible. The rearrangement uses TRBV10-3 and TRBJ2-7; the D gene is possibly TRBD1 (6 bases). From germline, CDR1 is ENHRY and CDR2 SYGVKD. CDR3 length: 14 amino acids. CDR3 in DNA: TGTGTCACCCGCTCTGAACAGGGCTCCAACGAGCGGTACTTC. Protein sequence: CVTRSEQGSNERYF.

The gene calls are TRBV20-1 and TRBJ1-5, with D unclear. V gave up 3 bases and J gave up 2 bases, with 8 bases separating them. The length of the CDR3 is 13 residues. Germline V gives CDR1 DFQATT, CDR2 SNEGSKA (reference sequence). Written as DNA, the CDR3 is TGCAGTGCTAGGATGCGCGGCAATCAGCCCCAGCATTTT. It specifies CSARMRGNQPQHF.